This entry lists 30 T cell receptor beta chains sequenced from one sample in a study of post-analysis software for immune sequencing data. Study-wide results and caveats: There were about 5 TRBV segments more frequent in patients than controls, and TRBV5-6, TRBV5-1 and TRBV20-1 were among them.

TCR beta libraries were prepared from cDNA with unique molecular identifiers. TCRdb itself ran the PCR reads through MiXCR, one entry per CDR3 protein. The sample gives about 800,000 distinct CDR3 sequences, roughly 29% of which show up once; about 0.5% is in the top ten. No antigen has been assigned to these receptors. Sample: blood. These TCRs come from a girl aged 5-17 years with multiple sclerosis.

The J gene is TRBJ2-3, the V gene TRBV18; 8 nucleotides line up with TRBD1. There are 15 residues in the CDR3. After removal of 4 bases from V and 1 base from J, the junction contained 4 bases not matched to a gene. Germline CDR1 and CDR2: KGHSH and LQKENI. The CDR3 DNA is TGTGCCAGCTCACGTACAGGGGGAGGCACAGATACGCAGTATTTT. It encodes CASSRTGGGTDTQYF. The complete variable domain, with remaining parts taken from reference TRBV18 and TRBJ2-3, reads NAGVMQNPRHLVRRRGQEARLRCSPMKGHSHVYWYRQLPEEGLKFMVYLQKENIIDESGMPKERFSAEFPKEGPSILRIQQVVRGDSAAYFCASSRTGGGTDTQYFGPGTRLTVL.

Comments on this clonotype: At one end, the junction sequence differs from germline, possibly due to a read error. The chain recombines TRBV29-1 with TRBJ2-7, with TRBD2 as a possible D gene (6 bases). The CDR3 has 12 amino acids. The germline gives CDR1 SQVTM, CDR2 ANQGSEA. CDR3 DNA: TGCGGCGTGGAGGGGCAGGGTTACGAGCAGTACTTC. This encodes CGVEGQGYEQYF.

This clonotype has a handful of counts. The chain has TRBV4-1 and TRBJ2-1; perhaps TRBD2 as D (7 bases). Germline CDR1 MGHRA, CDR2 YSYEKL. V gave up 1 base and J gave up 7 bases, with 14 bases separating them. The CDR3 runs 15 residues. CDR3: CASSQARGARNEQFF. CDR3 DNA sequence: TGCGCCAGCAGCCAAGCCCGGGGGGCGAGGAATGAGCAGTTCTTC.

The sample holds a few counts of this clonotype. The chain recombines TRBV6-1 with TRBJ2-3, with D tentatively TRBD1 (5 bases). The CDR3 totals 15 residues. Germline V CDR1 and CDR2: MNHNS, SASEGT. V dropped 1 base and J dropped 2 bases, with 10 bases sitting between them. The chain's CDR3 is CASSEVPGYTDTQYF. The CDR3 DNA sequence: TGTGCCAGCAGTGAAGTTCCAGGGTACACAGATACGCAGTATTTT.

This clonotype has a handful of counts. The V gene is TRBV29-1, the J gene TRBJ2-3, with 8 bases lining up with TRBD1. The CDR3 spans 15 residues. J was trimmed by 3 bases and V by 6 bases; bases with no gene match: 11. The V gene's germline CDR1 is SQVTM and CDR2 ANQGSEA. The CDR3 sequence: CSVNPTGDGTDTQYF. The CDR3, as DNA: TGCAGCGTAAACCCGACAGGGGATGGTACAGATACGCAGTATTTT.

This clonotype was detected only a few times. As DNA, the CDR3 is TGTGCCAGCAGCCCGTCCTCGCGGTGGGGCAACACTGAAGCTTTCTTT. Translated, it gives CASSPSSRWGNTEAFF. The V call is TRBV6-2 or TRBV6-3, the J call TRBJ1-1; a weak D match, TRBD1 (5 bases). This CDR3 has 16 amino acids. Germline CDR1 MNHEY, CDR2 SVGEGT. Trimming removed 6 bases from V and 2 bases from J, with 19 bases in between.

Only a few counts were recorded for this clonotype. This chain uses TRBV2 with TRBJ1-2; no definite D call. V shed 3 bases and J shed 2 bases, with 10 bases lying between them. Germline CDR1 SNHLY, CDR2 FYNNEI. The CDR3 has 14 amino acids. CDR3 loop: CASSDSTGNYGYTF. CDR3 bases: TGTGCCAGCAGTGATAGCACGGGCAACTATGGCTACACCTTC.

The rearrangement joins TRBV28 to TRBJ2-4, with TRBD2 matching over 7 bases. The end of the DNA aligns better with TRBJ2-7, so the J call may be wrong. Germline CDR1 is MDHEN and CDR2 is SYDVKM. The CDR3 spans 13 residues. CDR3 in DNA: TGTGCCAGCAGTTTGTCGCTAGCGGTCGAGCAGTACTTC. Residues: CASSLSLAVEQYF.

V gene TRBV18 combines with J gene TRBJ2-1; D unresolved. The germline gives CDR1 KGHSH, CDR2 LQKENI. This CDR3 is built from 14 residues. Trimming removed 0 bases from V and 13 bases from J, with 16 bases in between. The CDR3 coding sequence is TGTGCCAGCTCACCACCGTTCGCTCAGGAGACCCAGTTCTTC. Its protein is CASSPPFAQETQFF.

The V gene is TRBV7-2, the J gene TRBJ1-4, with TRBD1 matching 12 bases. V lost 5 bases and J lost 3; bases outside the gene matches: 10. Looked up from germline, CDR1 is SGHTA and CDR2 is FQGNSA. This CDR3 is 18 amino acids long. The CDR3 here is CASSNAGQGAVANEKLFF. In DNA form, the CDR3 reads TGTGCCAGCAGCAACGCGGGACAGGGGGCGGTTGCTAATGAAAAACTGTTTTTT.

This chain joins TRBV20-1 and TRBJ2-1; D uncertain. Trimming took 3 bases from V and 5 from J, leaving 17 bases between them. The length of the CDR3 is 15 residues. The germline gives CDR1 DFQATT, CDR2 SNEGSKA (reference sequence). In DNA form, the CDR3 reads TGCAGTGCTAGCACTTTACTTCTGATCCACAATGAGCAGTTCTTC. This sequence encodes CSASTLLLIHNEQFF.

There are a few counts of this clonotype. The chain links TRBV6-5 to TRBJ1-6; D is undetermined. CDR3 length: 14 amino acids. The germline V gene has CDR1 MNHEY and CDR2 SVGAGI. Trimming cost V 6 bases and J 3 bases, with 9 bases left between them. Written as DNA, the CDR3 is TGTGCCAGCAGCCCCTCGGGCTATAATTCACCCCTCCACTTT. Its translation: CASSPSGYNSPLHF.

The sample holds a few counts of this clonotype. The chain recombines TRBV20-1 with TRBJ2-4, with a possible D match to TRBD2 (6 bases). The J call may be incorrect, as the DNA end agrees better with TRBJ2-7. Germline CDR1 is DFQATT and CDR2 is SNEGSKA (reference sequence). This CDR3 region has 13 residues. The CDR3 DNA is TGCAGTGCTAGGGGACTGGTGGGATACGAGCAGTACTTC. Its translation: CSARGLVGYEQYF.

This clonotype was seen more than once but under ten times. This sequence joins TRBV2 and TRBJ2-3; 7 bases align to TRBD2. The CDR3 spans 15 residues. Germline-derived CDR1 and CDR2 are SNHLY and FYNNEI. V dropped 7 bases and J dropped 1; count of bases not matched to a gene: 8. In nucleotides, the CDR3 is TGTGCCAGCACTGCGGGGGTCTTTGGCACAGATACGCAGTATTTT. The encoded protein is CASTAGVFGTDTQYF.

This clonotype has just a few counts. V and J are TRBV2 and TRBJ1-2, with a weak D call TRBD1 (5 bases). Trimming shortened V by 6 bases and J by 4 bases, and 18 bases separated the two germline ends. The CDR3 is made up of 15 amino acids. Per the germline V gene, CDR1 is SNHLY and CDR2 is FYNNEI. In DNA form, the CDR3 reads TGTGCCAGCAGCCTGACCAGGGCGGGGAGCTATGGCTACACCTTC. This translates into CASSLTRAGSYGYTF.

Comments on this clonotype: A much larger clone lies one base from this, so it may be a read error. The genes are TRBV20-1 and TRBJ2-7; tentatively, D is TRBD2 (6 bases). The germline V gene encodes CDR1 DFQATT and CDR2 SNEGSKA (reference sequence). The CDR3 is made up of 14 amino acids. CDR3: CSARDLANSCEQYF. The DNA for the CDR3 is TGCAGTGCTAGAGATCTAGCGAATTCCTGCGAGCAGTACTTC.

The chain carries TRBV5-6 and TRBJ2-1, with D perhaps matching TRBD2 (5 bases). Trimming took 2 bases from V and 2 from J, leaving 14 bases between them. This CDR3 contains 16 residues. Per the germline V gene, CDR1 is SGHDT and CDR2 is YYEEEE. CDR3 sequence reads: CASSLLTTATYNEQFF. In DNA form, the CDR3 reads TGTGCCAGCAGCTTATTGACTACCGCAACCTACAATGAGCAGTTCTTC. Filled out from reference TRBV5-6 and TRBJ2-1, the complete variable domain reads DAGVTQSPTHLIKTRGQQVTLRCSPKSGHDTVSWYQQALGQGPQFIFQYYEEEERQRGNFPDRFSGHQFPNYSSELNVNALLLGDSALYLCASSLLTTATYNEQFFGPGTRLTVL.

The rearrangement joins TRBV18 to TRBJ1-1; D is uncertain. The CDR3 covers 16 residues. Germline V gene data show CDR1 as KGHSH and CDR2 as LQKENI. Trimming pared 5 bases from V and 0 bases from J, leaving 16 bases between. In DNA, the CDR3 is TGTGCCAGCTCAATTACACCGGCTCAGATGAACACTGAAGCTTTCTTT. Protein: CASSITPAQMNTEAFF.

The chain has TRBV28 and TRBJ2-5; 7 bases are a match to TRBD2. The tail of the sequence fits TRBJ2-4 better, so the J call may be wrong. Germline CDR1 is MDHEN and CDR2 is SYDVKM. The CDR3 length is 15 residues. DNA of the CDR3: TGTGCCAGCAGTTTTGGGGGGGGAGTAAGAAACATTCAGTACTTC. Its protein is CASSFGGGVRNIQYF.

This chain joins TRBV20-1 and TRBJ2-7; D uncertain. CDR3 length equals 11 residues. V dropped 2 bases and J dropped 3 bases, with 5 bases sitting between them. Germline assignment: CDR1 DFQATT and CDR2 SNEGSKA (reference sequence). Here the CDR3 reads CSARLVYEQYF. DNA for the CDR3: TGCAGTGCTAGACTCGTCTACGAGCAGTACTTC.

The chain carries TRBV9 and TRBJ1-2, with D possibly matching TRBD1 (5 bases). The germline gives CDR1 SGDLS, CDR2 YYNGEE. This CDR3 has 15 amino acids. Trimming stripped 0 bases from V and 4 bases from J, with 13 bases between. The CDR3: CASSVDVGEPYGYTF. The CDR3 DNA reads TGTGCCAGCAGCGTAGACGTGGGGGAACCCTATGGCTACACCTTC.

The chain joins TRBV3-1 to TRBJ1-5, with D possibly matching TRBD1 (6 bases). V was trimmed by 1 base and J by 5 bases, leaving 12 bases between them. Per the germline V gene, CDR1 is LGHDT and CDR2 is YNNKEL (reference sequence). The CDR3 is 15 amino acids. CDR3 nucleotides: TGTGCCAGCAGCCAAGGGGCAGGGGCCCATCAGCCCCAGCATTTT. Amino acids: CASSQGAGAHQPQHF.

In this sample, this clonotype turned up a few times. The chain recombines TRBV5-1 with TRBJ1-6; D is undetermined. The CDR3 contains 13 residues. Trimming pared 7 bases from V and 9 bases from J, leaving 14 bases between. Germline V lookup: CDR1 SGHRS, CDR2 YFSETQ. The CDR3 nucleotides are TGCGCCAGCGCCTTACAATTGGGTTCACCCCTCCACTTT. This codes for CASALQLGSPLHF. Filled out from reference TRBV5-1 and TRBJ1-6, the complete variable domain reads KAGVTQTPRYLIKTRGQQVTLSCSPISGHRSVSWYQQTPGQGLQFLFEYFSETQRNKGNFPGRFSGRQFSNSRSEMNVSTLELGDSALYLCASALQLGSPLHFGNGTRLTVT.

This clonotype occurred a few times. The chain employs TRBV6-6 and TRBJ1-2; D may be TRBD1 (5 bases). The V end was cut by 2 bases, the J end by 9 bases, with 10 bases between. Looked up from germline, CDR1 is MNHNY and CDR2 is SVGAGI (reference sequence). CDR3 length: 12 amino acids. CDR3 nucleotide sequence: TGTGCCAGCAGTTACGCGGGGCGAAGCTACACCTTC. This gives the protein CASSYAGRSYTF.

This clonotype has more than one count but fewer than ten. This chain links TRBV20-1 with TRBJ1-5; TRBD1 aligns across 8 bases. The trim removed 6 bases at V and 6 bases at J, leaving 7 bases unmatched. CDR1 DFQATT and CDR2 SNEGSKA come from the germline V gene (reference sequence). The CDR3 has 13 residues. CDR3 DNA: TGCAGTGCCCTCACAGGGGGAGGTCAGCCCCAGCATTTT. This encodes CSALTGGGQPQHF.

This chain links TRBV29-1 with TRBJ2-7, with 7 bases matching TRBD1. Germline V gene data show CDR1 as SQVTM and CDR2 as ANQGSEA. Germline trimming cut 5 bases from V and 2 bases from J; bases unmatched to any gene: 18. This CDR3 contains 17 residues. CDR3 amino acids: CSVTGPPGTENAYEQYF. CDR3 DNA: TGCAGCGTTACAGGCCCTCCCGGGACAGAGAACGCCTACGAGCAGTACTTC.

In this sample, this clonotype turned up a few times. The rearrangement uses TRBV6-1 and TRBJ2-1; D possibly corresponds to TRBD2 (6 bases). The CDR3 sequence is 14 residues long. V lost 2 bases, J lost 7 bases, and 12 bases lay in between. Germline V gives CDR1 MNHNS, CDR2 SASEGT. CDR3 residues: CASSESWGVNEQFF. In DNA, the CDR3 is TGTGCCAGCAGTGAATCTTGGGGGGTAAATGAGCAGTTCTTC.

The chain couples TRBV20-1 to TRBJ1-1, with D tentatively TRBD1 (6 bases). Germline assignment: CDR1 DFQATT and CDR2 SNEGSKA (reference sequence). CDR3 size: 14 residues. Trimming pared 6 bases from V and 5 bases from J, leaving 19 bases between. DNA of the CDR3: TGCAGTGCCTCAAGAGGCAGGGGAGGAACTGAAGCTTTCTTT. Its translation is CSASRGRGGTEAFF.

This clonotype was seen a few times. The rearrangement joins TRBV7-9 to TRBJ2-1; 8 bases align to TRBD1. The CDR3 consists of 15 residues. With V trimmed by 4 bases and J by 6 bases, 8 bases remained unmatched. CDR1 is SEHNR, CDR2 FQNEAQ, per germline (reference sequence). This CDR3 reads CASSSGQGHANEQFF. DNA of the CDR3: TGTGCCAGCAGCTCCGGACAGGGACACGCCAATGAGCAGTTCTTC.

The chain combines TRBV20-1 with TRBJ2-3; TRBD2 matches at 13 bases. The CDR3 has 16 residues. Germline lookup yields CDR1 DFQATT and CDR2 SNEGSKA (reference sequence). The V and J ends lost 0 bases and 6 bases, in that order; junction bases with no gene match: 6. CDR3 sequence (DNA): TGCAGTGCTAGAGATGGACTAGCGGGAGTACGTGATACGCAGTATTTT. Translation gives CSARDGLAGVRDTQYF.